This T cell receptor (beta chain) was captured in a study of Ad26.COV2.S vaccination and SARS-CoV-2 variants. Study-wide context: Donor got 5x10^10 or 1x10^11 viral particles of Ad26.COV2.S.

The table came from immunoSEQ multiplex PCR; TCRdb's copy has only in-frame clones and leaves some out. This sample has 300,000 to 350,000 clones; more than 85% occur once, and the top ten carry around 4.5%. The sample holds one count of this clone. This CDR3 is built from 14 residues. V gave up 3 bases and J gave up 6 bases, with 12 bases separating them. The germline V gene has CDR1 MDHEN and CDR2 SYDVKM. Treatment indicated: roughly 18 received Ad26.COV2.S at low or high dose, single or two shots; 5 received placebo; per-sample allocation not given. Day 63 following the first vaccine or placebo injection was when the samples were taken. The donor's status was that of an adult aged 18-55 years in Boston.

The source is a person between 18 and 65 years old who received the Ad26.COV2.S COVID-19 vaccine or a placebo. Sample: peripheral blood, taken in a trial of Ad26.COV2.S vaccine versus placebo. V usage is TRBV28 and J usage is TRBJ1-5, with TRBD1 as a possible D gene (6 bases). DNA of the CDR3: TGTGCCAGCAGTTTTTACAGGGAGAGTCAGCCCCAGCATTTT. This sequence encodes CASSFYRESQPQHF. Drawing the rest from reference TRBV28 and TRBJ1-5, the complete variable domain is DVKVTQSSRYLVKRTGEKVFLECVQDMDHENMFWYRQDPGLGLRLIYFSYDVKMKEKGDIPEGYSVSREKKERFSLILESASTNQTSMYLCASSFYRESQPQHFGDGTRLSIL.